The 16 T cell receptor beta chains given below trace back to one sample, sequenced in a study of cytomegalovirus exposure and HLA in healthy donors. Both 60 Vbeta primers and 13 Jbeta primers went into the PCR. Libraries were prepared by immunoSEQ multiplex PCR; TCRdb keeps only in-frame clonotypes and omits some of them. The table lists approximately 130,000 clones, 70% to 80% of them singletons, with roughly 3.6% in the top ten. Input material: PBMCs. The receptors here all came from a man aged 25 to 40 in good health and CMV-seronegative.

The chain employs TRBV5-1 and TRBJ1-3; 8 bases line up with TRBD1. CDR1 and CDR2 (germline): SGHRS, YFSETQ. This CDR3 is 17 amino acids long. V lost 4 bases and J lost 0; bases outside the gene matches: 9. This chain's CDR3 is CASSRPGTGSSGNTIYF. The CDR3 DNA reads TGCGCCAGCAGCCGTCCCGGGACAGGTAGCTCTGGAAACACCATATATTTT.

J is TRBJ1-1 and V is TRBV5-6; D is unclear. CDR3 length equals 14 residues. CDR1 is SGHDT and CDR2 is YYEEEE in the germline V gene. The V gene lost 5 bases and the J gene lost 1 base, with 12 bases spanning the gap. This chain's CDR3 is CASRWRVSNTEAFF. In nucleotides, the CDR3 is TGTGCCAGCAGGTGGAGGGTCTCGAACACTGAAGCTTTCTTT.

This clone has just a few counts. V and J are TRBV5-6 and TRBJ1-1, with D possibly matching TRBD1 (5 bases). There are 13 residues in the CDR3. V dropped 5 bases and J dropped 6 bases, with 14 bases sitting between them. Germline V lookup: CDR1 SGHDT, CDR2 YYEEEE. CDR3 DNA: TGTGCCAGCAGTTACCAGGGTCTCGCTGAAGCTTTCTTT. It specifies CASSYQGLAEAFF.

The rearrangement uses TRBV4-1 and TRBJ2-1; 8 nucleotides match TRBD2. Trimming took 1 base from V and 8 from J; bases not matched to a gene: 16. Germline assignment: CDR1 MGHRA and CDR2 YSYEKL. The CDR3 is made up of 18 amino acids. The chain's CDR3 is CASSQGGPGTSRIYEQFF. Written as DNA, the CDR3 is TGCGCCAGCAGCCAAGGGGGGCCGGGGACTAGTCGTATCTATGAGCAGTTCTTC.

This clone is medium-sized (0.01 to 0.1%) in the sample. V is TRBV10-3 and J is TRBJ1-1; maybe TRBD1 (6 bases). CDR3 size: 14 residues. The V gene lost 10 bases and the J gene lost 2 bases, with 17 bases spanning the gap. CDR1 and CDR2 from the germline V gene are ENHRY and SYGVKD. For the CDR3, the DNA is TGTGCCACCTACCAGGGGCAGACAAACACTGAAGCTTTCTTT. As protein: CATYQGQTNTEAFF.

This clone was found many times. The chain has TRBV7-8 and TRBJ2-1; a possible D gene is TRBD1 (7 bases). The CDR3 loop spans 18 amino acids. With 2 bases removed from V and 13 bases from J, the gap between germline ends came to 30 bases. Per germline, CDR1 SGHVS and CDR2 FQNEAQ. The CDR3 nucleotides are TGTGCCAGCAGCTTAAGTTCCGAGGTGAGGGCAGGGGGAGGTGATCAGTTCTTC. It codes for CASSLSSEVRAGGGDQFF. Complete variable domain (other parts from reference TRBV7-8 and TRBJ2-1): GAGVSQSPRYKVAKRGQDVALRCDPISGHVSLFWYQQALGQGPEFLTYFQNEAQLDKSGLPSDRFFAERPEGSVSTLKIQRTQQEDSAVYLCASSLSSEVRAGGGDQFFGPGTRLTVL.

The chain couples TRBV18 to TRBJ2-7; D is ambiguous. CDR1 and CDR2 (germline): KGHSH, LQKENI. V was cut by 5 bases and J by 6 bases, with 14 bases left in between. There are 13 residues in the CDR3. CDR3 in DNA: TGTGCCAGCTCATCCAAAGCAGGCTCCGAGCAGTACTTC. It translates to CASSSKAGSEQYF.

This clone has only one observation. The CDR3 DNA follows: TGTGCCAGCAGCCGGGCAGGGCCGACCTACGAGCAGTACTTC. Its protein product is CASSRAGPTYEQYF. The V and J genes are TRBV5-6 and TRBJ2-7, with D perhaps TRBD1 (5 bases). Trimming took 4 bases from V and 2 from J, leaving 13 bases between them. The V gene's germline CDR1 is SGHDT and CDR2 YYEEEE. The CDR3 is 14 amino acids.

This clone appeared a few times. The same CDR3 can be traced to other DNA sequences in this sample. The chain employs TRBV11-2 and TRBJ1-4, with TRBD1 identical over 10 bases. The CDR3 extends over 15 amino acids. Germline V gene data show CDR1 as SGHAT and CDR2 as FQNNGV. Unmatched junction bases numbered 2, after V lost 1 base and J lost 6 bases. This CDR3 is CASSLGQGAYEKLFF. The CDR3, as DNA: TGTGCCAGCAGCTTAGGACAGGGGGCGTATGAAAAACTGTTTTTT.

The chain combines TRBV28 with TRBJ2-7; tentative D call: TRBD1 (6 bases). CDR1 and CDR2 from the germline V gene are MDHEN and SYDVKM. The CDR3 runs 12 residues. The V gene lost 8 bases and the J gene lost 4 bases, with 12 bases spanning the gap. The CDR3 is CASARGIYEQYF. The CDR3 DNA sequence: TGTGCCAGCGCGAGGGGGATTTACGAGCAGTACTTC.

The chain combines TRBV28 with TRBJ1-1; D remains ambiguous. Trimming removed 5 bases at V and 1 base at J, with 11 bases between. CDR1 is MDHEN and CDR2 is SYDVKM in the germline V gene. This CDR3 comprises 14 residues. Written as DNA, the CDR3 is TGTGCCAGCAGTCCCCTCCCAGAGAACACTGAAGCTTTCTTT. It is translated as CASSPLPENTEAFF.

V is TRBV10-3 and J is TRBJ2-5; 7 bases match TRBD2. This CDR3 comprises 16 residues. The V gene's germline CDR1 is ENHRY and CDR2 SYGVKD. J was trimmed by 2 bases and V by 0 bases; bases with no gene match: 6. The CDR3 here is CAISESLAGLQETQYF. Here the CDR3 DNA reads TGTGCCATCAGTGAGTCGTTAGCGGGTTTACAAGAGACCCAGTACTTC.

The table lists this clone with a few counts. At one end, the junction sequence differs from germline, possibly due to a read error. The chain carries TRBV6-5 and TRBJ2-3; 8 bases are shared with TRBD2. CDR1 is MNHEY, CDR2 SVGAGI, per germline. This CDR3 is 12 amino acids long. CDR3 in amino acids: CASRRLSGRMDF. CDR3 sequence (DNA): TGTGCCAGCAGACGTTTGAGCGGGAGAATGGATTTT.

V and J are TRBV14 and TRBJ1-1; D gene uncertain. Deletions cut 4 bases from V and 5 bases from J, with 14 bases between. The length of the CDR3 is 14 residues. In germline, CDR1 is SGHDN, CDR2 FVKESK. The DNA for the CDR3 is TGTGCCAGCAGCCGTGCTTCGGGGAGGACTGAAGCTTTCTTT. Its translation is CASSRASGRTEAFF. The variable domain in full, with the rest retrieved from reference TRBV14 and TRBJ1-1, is EAGVTQFPSHSVIEKGQTVTLRCDPISGHDNLYWYRRVMGKEIKFLLHFVKESKQDESGMPNNRFLAERTGGTYSTLKVQPAELEDSGVYFCASSRASGRTEAFFGQGTRLTVV.

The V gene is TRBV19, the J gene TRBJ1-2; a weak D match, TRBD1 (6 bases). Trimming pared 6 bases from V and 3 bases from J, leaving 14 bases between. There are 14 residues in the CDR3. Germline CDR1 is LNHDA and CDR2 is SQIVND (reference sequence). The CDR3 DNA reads TGTGCCAGTAGACTCCACAGGGACGACTATGGCTACACCTTC. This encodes CASRLHRDDYGYTF.

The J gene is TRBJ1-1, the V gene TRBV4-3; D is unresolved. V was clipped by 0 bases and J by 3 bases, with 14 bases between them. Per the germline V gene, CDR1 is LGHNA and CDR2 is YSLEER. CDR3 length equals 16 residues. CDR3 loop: CASSQDRGFGDTEAFF. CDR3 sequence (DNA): TGCGCCAGCAGCCAAGATAGAGGTTTCGGGGACACTGAAGCTTTCTTT.